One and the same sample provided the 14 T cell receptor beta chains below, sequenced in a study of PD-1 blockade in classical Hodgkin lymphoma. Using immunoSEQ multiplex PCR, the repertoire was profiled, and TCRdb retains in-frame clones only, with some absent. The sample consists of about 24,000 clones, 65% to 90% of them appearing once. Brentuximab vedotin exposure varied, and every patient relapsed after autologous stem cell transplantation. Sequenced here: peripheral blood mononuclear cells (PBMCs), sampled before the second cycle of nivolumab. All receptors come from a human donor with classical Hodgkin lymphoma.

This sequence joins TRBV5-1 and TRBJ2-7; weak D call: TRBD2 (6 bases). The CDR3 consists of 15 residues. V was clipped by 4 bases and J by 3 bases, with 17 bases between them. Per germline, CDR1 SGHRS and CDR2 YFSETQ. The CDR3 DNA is TGCGCCAGCAGCGCCTCGGGCGGGACGGTCTACGAGCAGTACTTC. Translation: CASSASGGTVYEQYF.

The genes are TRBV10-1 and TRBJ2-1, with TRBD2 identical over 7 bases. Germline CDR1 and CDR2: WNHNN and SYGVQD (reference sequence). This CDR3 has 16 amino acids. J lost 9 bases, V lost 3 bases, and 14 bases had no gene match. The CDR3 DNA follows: TGCGCCAGCAGTGATAGGACTAGTAGCATCCACGGTGAGCAGTTCTTC. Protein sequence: CASSDRTSSIHGEQFF.

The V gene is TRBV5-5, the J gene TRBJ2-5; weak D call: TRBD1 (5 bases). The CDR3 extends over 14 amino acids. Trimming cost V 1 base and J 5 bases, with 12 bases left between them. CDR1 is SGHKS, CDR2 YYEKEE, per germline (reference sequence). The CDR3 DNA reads TGTGCCAGCAGCTTGTGGAGATCAGGGGAGACCCAGTACTTC. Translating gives CASSLWRSGETQYF. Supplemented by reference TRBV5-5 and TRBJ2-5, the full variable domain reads DAGVTQSPTHLIKTRGQQVTLRCSPISGHKSVSWYQQVLGQGPQFIFQYYEKEERGRGNFPDRFSARQFPNYSSELNVNALLLGDSALYLCASSLWRSGETQYFGPGTRLLVL.

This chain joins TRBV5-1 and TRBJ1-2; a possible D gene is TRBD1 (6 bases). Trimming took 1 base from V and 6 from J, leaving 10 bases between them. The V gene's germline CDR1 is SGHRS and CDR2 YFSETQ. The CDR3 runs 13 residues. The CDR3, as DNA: TGCGCCAGCAGCTTGAGGGGGAAGGATGGCTACACCTTC. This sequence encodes CASSLRGKDGYTF.

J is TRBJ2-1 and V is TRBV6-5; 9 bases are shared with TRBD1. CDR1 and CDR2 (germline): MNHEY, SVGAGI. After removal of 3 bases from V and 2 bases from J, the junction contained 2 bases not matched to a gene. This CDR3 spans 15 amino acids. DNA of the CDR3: TGTGCCAGCAGTTATGGGGACAGGGCCTACAATGAGCAGTTCTTC. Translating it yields CASSYGDRAYNEQFF.

The CDR3 DNA follows: TGTGCCAGCAGCTTAAAGCCAGGGGGCAGCATTCAGTACTTC. It yields the protein CASSLKPGGSIQYF. This chain uses TRBV7-2 with TRBJ2-4; TRBD1 agrees at 8 bases. V shed 2 bases, J shed 9 bases, and the junction held 6 bases outside the gene matches. The CDR3 loop spans 14 amino acids. Germline V gene data show CDR1 as SGHTA and CDR2 as FQGNSA.

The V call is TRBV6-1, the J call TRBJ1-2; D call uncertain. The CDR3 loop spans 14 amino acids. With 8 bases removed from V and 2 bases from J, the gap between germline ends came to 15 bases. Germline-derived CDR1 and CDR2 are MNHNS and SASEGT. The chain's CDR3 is CASAKSWANYGYTF. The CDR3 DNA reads TGTGCCAGCGCCAAATCGTGGGCGAACTATGGCTACACCTTC.

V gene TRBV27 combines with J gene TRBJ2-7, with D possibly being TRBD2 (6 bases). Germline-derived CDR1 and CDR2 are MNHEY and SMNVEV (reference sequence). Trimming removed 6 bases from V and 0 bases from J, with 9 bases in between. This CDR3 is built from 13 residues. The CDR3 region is CASRRDSSYEQYF. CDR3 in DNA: TGTGCCAGCAGGAGGGACTCCTCCTACGAGCAGTACTTC.

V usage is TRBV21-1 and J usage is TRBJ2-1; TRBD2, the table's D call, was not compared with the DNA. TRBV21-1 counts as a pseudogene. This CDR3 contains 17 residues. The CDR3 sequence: CASSKGLAGGPYNEQFF. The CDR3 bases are TGTGCCAGCAGCAAGGGACTAGCGGGAGGGCCCTACAATGAGCAGTTCTTC.

This chain's CDR3 is CASGRRLNEQFF. DNA of the CDR3: TGTGCCAGCGGGAGAAGGCTCAATGAGCAGTTCTTC. The chain links TRBV6-5 to TRBJ2-1, with a possible D match to TRBD2 (5 bases). CDR3 length: 12 residues. The germline CDR1 and CDR2 sequences are MNHEY and SVGAGI. V dropped 8 bases and J dropped 6 bases, with 11 bases sitting between them.

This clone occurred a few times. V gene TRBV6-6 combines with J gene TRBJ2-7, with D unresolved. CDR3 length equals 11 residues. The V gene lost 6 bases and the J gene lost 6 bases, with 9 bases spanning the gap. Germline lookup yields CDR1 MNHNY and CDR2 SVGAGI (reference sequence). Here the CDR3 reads CASSLQAEQYF. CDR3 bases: TGTGCCAGCAGCCTACAAGCCGAGCAGTACTTC.

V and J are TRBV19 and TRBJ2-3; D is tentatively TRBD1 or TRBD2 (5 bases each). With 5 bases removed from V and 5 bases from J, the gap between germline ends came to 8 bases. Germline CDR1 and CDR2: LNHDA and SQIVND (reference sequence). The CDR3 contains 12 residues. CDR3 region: CASSGTEDTQYF. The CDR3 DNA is TGTGCCAGTAGTGGGACGGAAGATACGCAGTATTTT.

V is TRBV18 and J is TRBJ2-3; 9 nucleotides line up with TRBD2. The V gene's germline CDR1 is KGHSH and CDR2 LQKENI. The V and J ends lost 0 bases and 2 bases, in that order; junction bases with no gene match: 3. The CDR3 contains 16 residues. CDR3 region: CASSPPTSGYTDTQYF. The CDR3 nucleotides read TGTGCCAGCTCACCACCGACTAGCGGTTACACAGATACGCAGTATTTT.

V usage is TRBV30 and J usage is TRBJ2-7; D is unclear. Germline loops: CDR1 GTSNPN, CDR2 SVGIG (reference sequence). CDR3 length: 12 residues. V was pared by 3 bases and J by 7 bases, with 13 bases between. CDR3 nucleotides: TGTGCCTGGAGCCCGGGCCTGGCGGAGCAGTACTTC. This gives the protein CAWSPGLAEQYF.